This T cell receptor (beta chain) originates from a study of identical twins. CDR3 length equals 17 residues. The trim removed 5 bases at V and 2 bases at J, leaving 11 bases unmatched. CDR1 and CDR2 (germline): LGHDT, YNNKEL (reference sequence). Via MiXCR, TCRdb re-called the 5' RACE reads, giving one row per CDR3 protein. The sample includes hundreds of thousands of distinct CDR3 sequences, approximately 13% seen only once; the top ten take 7.2%. These same data were also listed under a study on yellow fever vaccine responses in identical twins.

V usage is TRBV3-1 and J usage is TRBJ2-3, with 9 bases matching TRBD2. The material sequenced was CD8+ T cells sorted from blood. The sequence came from a woman between 18 and 30 years old in good health. The CDR3 region has the DNA TGTGCCAGCAGCTTAGACCTAGCGGGGCCTGACACAGATACGCAGTATTTT. This encodes CASSLDLAGPDTDTQYF.